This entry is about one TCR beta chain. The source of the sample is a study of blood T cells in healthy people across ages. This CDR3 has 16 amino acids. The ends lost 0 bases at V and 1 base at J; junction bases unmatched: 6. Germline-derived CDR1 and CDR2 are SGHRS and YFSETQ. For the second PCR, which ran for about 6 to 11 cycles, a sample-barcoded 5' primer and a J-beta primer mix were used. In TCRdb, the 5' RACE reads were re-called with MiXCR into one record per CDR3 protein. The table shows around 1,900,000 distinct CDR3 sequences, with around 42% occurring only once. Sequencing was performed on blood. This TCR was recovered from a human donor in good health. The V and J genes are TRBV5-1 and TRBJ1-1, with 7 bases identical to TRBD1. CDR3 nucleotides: TGCGCCAGCAGCTTGGAGACAGGGCGGGCGAACACTGAAGCTTTCTTT. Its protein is CASSLETGRANTEAFF.